The clone carrying this T cell receptor beta chain has just a few counts. No antigen is known for it. This entry is derived from a study of identifying expanded T cells in peripheral blood. Study-wide results and limits: Clone count variance between approximately two-week samples rose with total template count.

Sequenced by immunoSEQ multiplex PCR; TCRdb stores in-frame clones only, minus some. This sample has 95,000 to 100,000 clones; roughly 87% occur once, and the top ten carry about 18%. Germline V gene lookup returns CDR1 SEHNR and CDR2 FQNEAQ (reference sequence). Trimming removed 3 bases from V and 3 bases from J, with 8 bases in between. The CDR3 has 13 amino acids. Sequencing input: blood. This chain joins TRBV7-9 and TRBJ1-2; unclear D gene. The receptor was derived from a person between 18 and 75 years old in good health. The DNA of the CDR3 is TGTGCCAGCAGCTTGCACATTTACTATGGCTACACCTTC. It specifies CASSLHIYYGYTF. Looking up the rest from reference TRBV7-9 and TRBJ1-2 gives the full variable domain: DTGVSQNPRHKITKRGQNVTFRCDPISEHNRLYWYRQTLGQGPEFLTYFQNEAQLEKSRLLSDRFSAERPKGSFSTLEIQRTEQGDSAMYLCASSLHIYYGYTFGSGTRLTVV.